This is a list of T cell receptor beta chains from one sample in a study of cytomegalovirus exposure and HLA in healthy donors. Repertoires were generated with immunoSEQ multiplex PCR, while TCRdb's copy carries only in-frame clones and drops some. The table includes under 200,000 clones, roughly 87% detected once. Sequenced sample: PBMCs. All receptors come from a woman aged 50 to 60 in good health and CMV-seronegative. CDR3s include the opening cysteine and the closing phenylalanine or tryptophan. D genes are given only for firm matches. For some rows the clone size is stated as once, few or many, or as a class when expanded; others skip it.

TRBJ2-3	-	TRBD1	TRBV7-9	TGTGCCAGCAGCGCAGGGCAGGGGGGCACAGATACGCAGTATTTT	CASSAGQGGTDTQYF
TRBJ1-2	-	-	TRBV5-1	TGCGCCAGCAGCCTCAACGGACAGCCTAACTATGGCTACACCTTC	CASSLNGQPNYGYTF
TRBJ2-3	once	-	TRBV18	TGTGCCAGCTCACCACGGGGGGGCTCTTCTAGCACAGATACGCAGTATTTT	CASSPRGGSSSTDTQYF
TRBJ1-4	few	TRBD1	TRBV6-1	TGTGCCAGCAGGAACAGGGGGCAAGGGGAAAAACTGTTTTTT	CASRNRGQGEKLFF
TRBJ2-5	few	-	TRBV28	TGTGCCAGCAGCCGCCCCCTAGAAGAGACCCAGTACTTC	CASSRPLEETQYF
TRBJ2-5	-	TRBD1	TRBV5-1	TGCGCCAGCAGCTTGTCACAGGGGTCGGAGACCCAGTACTTC	CASSLSQGSETQYF
TRBJ1-2	once	-	TRBV10-2	TGCGCCAGCAGTGAGTTTATGCAGGCGAGAAACTATGGCTACACCTTC	CASSEFMQARNYGYTF
TRBJ2-2	-	-	TRBV9	TGTGCCAGCAGCCCCCTGTTGGGGGAGCTGTTTTTT	CASSPLLGELFF
TRBJ2-5	-	-	TRBV5-4	TGTGCCAGCAGCTTAGGGGGGGCGCGCCAGTACTTC	CASSLGGARQYF
TRBJ1-1	-	-	TRBV18	TGTGCCAGCTCACGGTCGGGTGGTTACACTGAAGCTTTCTTT	CASSRSGGYTEAFF
TRBJ1-4	-	TRBD1	TRBV19	TGTGCCAGTAGCCGGGACAGGGGGCGTGAAAAACTGTTTTTT	CASSRDRGREKLFF
TRBJ1-1	-	TRBD1	TRBV7-3	TGTGCCAGCAGCTTGGTGGGGCTACAGGGGGCGAGTGAAGCTTTCTTT	CASSLVGLQGASEAFF
TRBJ1-2	-	TRBD1	TRBV5-1	TGCGCCAGCAGCGCCCTACAGGGGGCCGATGGCTACACCTTC	CASSALQGADGYTF
TRBJ2-3	few	TRBD2	TRBV5-1	TGCGCCAGCAGCTTGAGTAGCGGGATAACAGATACGCAGTATTTT	CASSLSSGITDTQYF
TRBJ2-2	-	TRBD1	TRBV27	TGTGCCAGCAGGTCACCGACAGGGGGCGCGAACACCGGGGAGCTGTTTTTT	CASRSPTGGANTGELFF
TRBJ1-2	once	-	TRBV6-1	TGTGCCAGCAGTCCAACTAAAGACAGATCTTATGGCTACACCTTC	CASSPTKDRSYGYTF
TRBJ1-2	few	TRBD1	TRBV28	TGTGCCAGCATAACTTGGGACAGGGCGGAATATGGCTACACCTTC	CASITWDRAEYGYTF
TRBJ2-5	-	TRBD1	TRBV15	TGTGCCACCAGCAGAGTTGAGGGGGCCGCAGAGACCCAGTACTTC	CATSRVEGAAETQYF
TRBJ1-2	-	TRBD1	TRBV5-1	TGCGCCAGCAGACCTGGGACAGCAAACTATGGCTACACCTTC	CASRPGTANYGYTF
TRBJ1-6	-	TRBD1	TRBV2	TGTGCCAGCAGTTCCCGGGACAGGAACTCCTGGGGAGTCCACTTT	CASSSRDRNSWGVHF
TRBJ2-5	-	-	TRBV2	TGTGCCAGCAAGGGGGACCAAGAGACCCAGTACTTC	CASKGDQETQYF
TRBJ2-3	-	-	TRBV5-1	TGCGCCAGCAGCCTACCTTTGCTAGACGTCACAGATACGCAGTATTTT	CASSLPLLDVTDTQYF
TRBJ1-3	-	TRBD1	TRBV30	TGTGCCTGGAGTTCGCCGGGACAGCTAGTTTCTGGAAACACCATATATTTT	CAWSSPGQLVSGNTIYF
TRBJ2-1	-	TRBD2	TRBV9	TGTGCCAGCAGCGTAGGTAGCGGGGCCCCGCTTCGGGAGCAGTTCTTC	CASSVGSGAPLREQFF
TRBJ2-5	-	TRBD1	TRBV2	TGTGCCAGCAGTGAGGGACAGGGACGCCAAGAGACCCAGTACTTC	CASSEGQGRQETQYF
TRBJ2-7	-	TRBD1	TRBV28	TGTGCCAGCAGACCGGGACAGGCCTATGAGCAGTACTTC	CASRPGQAYEQYF
TRBJ2-1	-	-	TRBV6-5	TGTGCCAGCAGTTACTCTCGGTACAATGAGCAGTTCTTC	CASSYSRYNEQFF
TRBJ2-7	-	TRBD1	TRBV15	TGTGCCACCAGCAGCGGACCCGGGACAGCAGGCTACGAGCAGTACTTC	CATSSGPGTAGYEQYF
TRBJ2-3	once	TRBD2	TRBV27	TGTGCCAGCAGTTTATTACTAGCGGGGGGGCCTAGCACAGATACGCAGTATTTT	CASSLLLAGGPSTDTQYF
TRBJ2-7	few	-	TRBV10-3	TGTGCCATCAGTGAGTCCACTAGTCCCCAGCAGTACTTC	CAISESTSPQQYF
TRBJ2-7	-	TRBD2	TRBV29-1	TGCAGCGCGTTATTCCGGGAGGTGGAGTACTTC	CSALFREVEYF
TRBJ1-5	-	-	TRBV2	TGTGCCAGCAGTGCCGATGGTCGGGGCAATCAGCCCCAGCATTTT	CASSADGRGNQPQHF
TRBJ1-3	-	-	TRBV5-1	TGCGCCAGCAGCTTGGCCGCTTCGGGTCATAACACCATATATTTT	CASSLAASGHNTIYF
TRBJ2-3	-	TRBD2	TRBV5-1	TGCGCCAGCAGCTTGGCCGGCGGGAGGGTCACAGATACGCAGTATTTT	CASSLAGGRVTDTQYF
TRBJ2-7	-	-	TRBV28	TGTGCCAGCAGCCCGGGGGTCCCCTACGAGCAGTACTTC	CASSPGVPYEQYF
TRBJ1-5	few	-	TRBV19	TGTGCCAGTAGTCCCTTCCGGGGGACGGAGAATCAGCCCCAGCATTTT	CASSPFRGTENQPQHF
TRBJ1-2	few	TRBD1	TRBV27	TGTGCCAGCAGACCCCTTGGGGACAGGGATGGCTACACCTTC	CASRPLGDRDGYTF
TRBJ1-2	-	-	TRBV6-6	TGTGCCAGCATGGATCAGGGCTCTTTACATGGCTACACCTTC	CASMDQGSLHGYTF
TRBJ1-4	few	-	TRBV7-9	TGTGCCAGCAAAAAGACAGCCTCTAATGAAAAACTGTTTTTT	CASKKTASNEKLFF
TRBJ2-3	-	-	TRBV15	TGTGCCACCAGCAGAGATTTAGCAGATACGCAGTATTTT	CATSRDLADTQYF
TRBJ2-7	-	-	TRBV9	TGTGCCAGCAGCCCCTCCGGGGAATCCTACGAGCAGTACTTC	CASSPSGESYEQYF